Included here is one T cell receptor (beta chain) sequence, with context. Its specificity is not known. TCRdb redid the calling of the 5' RACE reads with MiXCR, one entry per CDR3 protein. The data contain about 300,000 distinct CDR3 sequences, less than 25% of them singletons. This CDR3 comprises 14 residues. Germline trimming cut 3 bases from V and 8 bases from J; bases unmatched to any gene: 4. Per the germline V gene, CDR1 is MGHDK and CDR2 is SYGVNS. This sample is part of a study of CD8 T cells in ankylosing spondylitis. General study findings and limits: The clones that were linked to disease were reported to be significantly enriched in matched synovial fluid samples from ankylosing spondylitis patients. Past research had described some motif variants in reactive arthritis synovial fluid and blood. Disease-linked clones were found to be CD8+ and relatively rare in peripheral blood.

Sequencing was carried out using blood, either unsorted or a sorted T cell fraction (not recorded which). This TCR was sampled from a female donor with ankylosing spondylitis or in good health (not recorded which). This chain links TRBV25-1 with TRBJ1-6; 7 nucleotides match TRBD1. The CDR3 region is CASSETGLHSPLHF. Here the CDR3 DNA reads TGTGCCAGCAGTGAGACAGGGCTGCATTCACCCCTCCACTTT.